Each of the 30 T cell receptor beta chains below was sequenced from the same sample in a study of blood T cell repertoires in COVID-19. Here immunoSEQ multiplex PCR was the method, and the copy in TCRdb shows in-frame clones only, minus some. This sample has around 200,000 clones, with less than 90% found just once. Input material: peripheral blood. The receptors were gathered from a man aged 35 to 55 with active or convalescent COVID-19.

This rearrangement joins TRBV5-1 to TRBJ1-1; no definite D call. Trimming removed 7 bases from V and 4 bases from J, with 14 bases in between. CDR1 and CDR2 from the germline V gene are SGHRS and YFSETQ. The CDR3 extends over 13 amino acids. The CDR3 DNA sequence: TGCGCCAGCGGATTTACCGGAGGCACTGAAGCTTTCTTT. It encodes CASGFTGGTEAFF. The full variable domain, with the rest looked up from reference TRBV5-1 and TRBJ1-1, is KAGVTQTPRYLIKTRGQQVTLSCSPISGHRSVSWYQQTPGQGLQFLFEYFSETQRNKGNFPGRFSGRQFSNSRSEMNVSTLELGDSALYLCASGFTGGTEAFFGQGTRLTVV.

The rearrangement joins TRBV5-1 to TRBJ2-2; 7 bases match TRBD1. Germline V lookup: CDR1 SGHRS, CDR2 YFSETQ. Trimming at V came to 4 bases and at J to 2 bases, leaving 5 bases not matched to a gene. The CDR3 runs 15 residues. CDR3 sequence: CASSTGTANTGELFF. The CDR3 DNA reads as TGCGCCAGCAGCACCGGGACAGCAAACACCGGGGAGCTGTTTTTT.

This clone was counted a single time. The chain has TRBV27 and TRBJ2-4; TRBD2 matches at 14 bases. The CDR3 runs 15 residues. The germline V gene encodes CDR1 MNHEY and CDR2 SMNVEV (reference sequence). With 5 bases clipped from V and 6 bases from J, the junction kept 3 bases outside the gene matches. The CDR3 DNA is TGTGCCAGCAGTCCAGGGACTAGCGGGAGAAACATTCAGTACTTC. This encodes CASSPGTSGRNIQYF.

This chain links TRBV9 with TRBJ2-7; 9 bases are shared with TRBD1. This CDR3 comprises 15 residues. V lost 7 bases and J lost 5; bases outside the gene matches: 13. Germline CDR1 reads SGDLS; CDR2 reads YYNGEE. CDR3 amino acids: CASADGFGDRDEQYF. DNA for the CDR3: TGTGCCAGCGCCGACGGTTTCGGGGACAGGGACGAGCAGTACTTC.

The V call is TRBV18, the J call TRBJ1-1; possibly TRBD1 for D (5 bases). This CDR3 has 13 residues. Trimming removed 6 bases at V and 7 bases at J, with 15 bases between. Germline CDR1 KGHSH, CDR2 LQKENI. CDR3 nucleotide sequence: TGTGCCAGCTCCCCCTCCAGGGCCAATGAAGCTTTCTTT. This gives the protein CASSPSRANEAFF.

This clone was seen many times. The chain links TRBV11-2 to TRBJ2-7; D not certain. Trimming left V 5 bases short and J 3 bases short, with 5 bases between. Germline V lookup: CDR1 SGHAT, CDR2 FQNNGV. The CDR3 extends over 11 amino acids. The CDR3 region is CASSPVYEQYF. The DNA of the CDR3 is TGTGCCAGCAGCCCGGTCTACGAGCAGTACTTC.

The J gene is TRBJ1-2, the V gene TRBV10-2; TRBD1 is a possible D gene (5 bases). Germline V lookup: CDR1 WSHSY, CDR2 SAAADI. The CDR3 runs to 15 residues. V lost 4 bases and J 5 bases, leaving 17 bases between the germline ends. In DNA, the CDR3 is TGCGCCAGCAGTGGGGCCCTGGACACCTGGTATGGCTACACCTTC. Translating gives CASSGALDTWYGYTF.

This chain links TRBV5-6 with TRBJ2-4; D perhaps matches TRBD1 (5 bases). Trimming took 2 bases from V and 1 from J, leaving 22 bases between them. The germline V gene has CDR1 SGHDT and CDR2 YYEEEE. This CDR3 has 19 amino acids. The CDR3 loop is CASSLGLDIPLSAKNIQYF. CDR3 coding DNA: TGTGCCAGCAGCTTAGGTCTGGACATCCCTTTATCCGCCAAAAACATTCAGTACTTC.

About this clone itself: This may be a read error: a much more frequent sequence differs by one nucleotide. V usage is TRBV28 and J usage is TRBJ1-5, with 11 bases that match TRBD1. The CDR3 extends over 15 amino acids. Germline assignment: CDR1 MDHEN and CDR2 SYDVKM. The V gene end was trimmed by 5 bases and the J gene end by 5 bases; junction bases not matched to a gene: 5. The CDR3 protein is CASSPGTGGYQPQHF. In DNA, the CDR3 is TGTGCCAGCAGTCCCGGGACAGGGGGTTATCAGCCCCAGCATTTT.

The chain uses TRBV5-1 and TRBJ1-1; D is uncertain. The CDR3 runs to 14 residues. Trimming removed 0 bases at V and 1 base at J, with 7 bases between. Germline CDR1 SGHRS, CDR2 YFSETQ. The CDR3 loop is CASSLERSNTEAFF. CDR3 sequence (DNA): TGCGCCAGCAGCTTGGAGCGGTCGAACACTGAAGCTTTCTTT.

The rearrangement links TRBV5-5 to TRBJ1-1, with 7 bases aligning to TRBD1. V was clipped by 5 bases and J by 3 bases; unmatched bases: 4. The CDR3 consists of 13 residues. Germline loops: CDR1 SGHKS, CDR2 YYEKEE (reference sequence). In DNA, the CDR3 is TGTGCCAGCAGTTGGACAGGACACACTGAAGCTTTCTTT. Translation: CASSWTGHTEAFF.

Written as DNA, the CDR3 is TGTGCCAGCAGCCCTCGGGAGTTTAATTCACCCCTCCACTTT. Residues: CASSPREFNSPLHF. The chain employs TRBV3-1 (or the pseudogene TRBV3-2) and TRBJ1-6; D is uncertain. Trimming shortened V by 4 bases and J by 6 bases, and 10 bases separated the two germline ends. This CDR3 has 14 residues. Germline CDR1 and CDR2: LGHDT and YNNKEL (reference sequence).

This chain uses TRBV7-9 with TRBJ2-2; the match to TRBD1 covers 10 bases. Losses at the gene ends were 4 bases for V and 4 bases for J; bases not matched to a gene: 9. Germline CDR1 and CDR2: SEHNR and FQNEAQ (reference sequence). This CDR3 spans 17 amino acids. In nucleotides, the CDR3 is TGTGCCAGCAGCTCGACCTCCGGGACAGGGGTCACCGGGGAGCTGTTTTTT. Translating it yields CASSSTSGTGVTGELFF.

The chain employs TRBV6-5 and TRBJ1-3, with D unclear. There are 15 residues in the CDR3. Trimming pared 2 bases from V and 4 bases from J, leaving 12 bases between. CDR1 and CDR2 from the germline V gene are MNHEY and SVGAGI. CDR3 in amino acids: CASSYASQRGNTIYF. CDR3 coding DNA: TGTGCCAGCAGTTACGCCTCCCAGAGGGGAAACACCATATATTTT.

The chain is built from TRBV2 and TRBJ1-4, with 7 bases fitting TRBD1. Germline CDR1 SNHLY, CDR2 FYNNEI. CDR3 size: 14 residues. Losses at the gene ends were 7 bases for V and 8 bases for J; bases not matched to a gene: 10. The CDR3 bases are TGTGCCAGCAACCGACAGGGCTCAGGGGAAAAACTGTTTTTT. Its protein product is CASNRQGSGEKLFF. Full variable domain (missing parts from reference TRBV2 and TRBJ1-4): EPEVTQTPSHQVTQMGQEVILRCVPISNHLYFYWYRQILGQKVEFLVSFYNNEISEKSEIFDDQFSVERPDGSNFTLKIRSTKLEDSAMYFCASNRQGSGEKLFFGSGTQLSVL.

This chain uses TRBV4-2 with TRBJ1-3; 9 positions match TRBD1. J was trimmed by 2 bases and V by 0 bases; bases with no gene match: 20. The CDR3 is made up of 22 amino acids. In germline, CDR1 is LGHNA, CDR2 YNFKEQ. The CDR3 spells CASSQDLLPRDRARYTGNTIYF. CDR3 coding DNA: TGTGCCAGCAGCCAAGATCTCCTCCCTCGGGACAGGGCTCGGTATACTGGAAACACCATATATTTT.

The rearrangement links TRBV30 to TRBJ1-5; tentative D call: TRBD1 (5 bases). Germline V gene sequence: CDR1 GTSNPN, CDR2 SVGIG (reference sequence). The CDR3 loop spans 13 amino acids. V gave up 2 bases and J gave up 6 bases, with 11 bases separating them. The chain's CDR3 is CAWSRGNRQPQHF. The CDR3 DNA follows: TGTGCCTGGAGTCGGGGGAATCGTCAGCCCCAGCATTTT. The full variable domain, its missing parts supplied by reference TRBV30 and TRBJ1-5, is SQTIHQWPATLVQPVGSPLSLECTVEGTSNPNLYWYRQAAGRGLQLLFYSVGIGQISSEVPQNLSASRPQDRQFILSSKKLLLSDSGFYLCAWSRGNRQPQHFGDGTRLSIL.

V and J are TRBV5-8 and TRBJ2-7; TRBD1 is a possible D gene (5 bases). The germline V and J ends were trimmed by 1 base and 3 bases, with 14 bases remaining between them. The germline V gene encodes CDR1 SGHTS and CDR2 YDEGEE. There are 15 residues in the CDR3. For the CDR3, the DNA is TGTGCCAGCAGCTTGATCATCGACAGACACTACGAGCAGTACTTC. Its translation: CASSLIIDRHYEQYF. Based on the CDR3 plus reference TRBV5-8 and TRBJ2-7, the full variable domain is EAGVTQSPTHLIKTRGQQATLRCSPISGHTSVYWYQQALGLGLQFLLWYDEGEERNRGNFPPRFSGRQFPNYSSELNVNALELEDSALYLCASSLIIDRHYEQYFGPGTRLTVT.

The rearrangement uses TRBV9 and TRBJ2-2; D is perhaps TRBD1 (5 bases). Germline V gene data show CDR1 as SGDLS and CDR2 as YYNGEE. V was clipped by 0 bases and J by 6 bases, with 9 bases between them. This CDR3 is built from 14 residues. The CDR3 is CASSVDGASGELFF. The CDR3 DNA follows: TGTGCCAGCAGCGTAGATGGGGCATCCGGGGAGCTGTTTTTT.

CDR3 DNA sequence: TGTGCCACCCGGACTAGCGGGGGGGCGAGGGAGACCCAGTACTTC. It codes for CATRTSGGARETQYF. This chain links TRBV28 with TRBJ2-5; 15 positions agree with TRBD2. The germline V gene encodes CDR1 MDHEN and CDR2 SYDVKM. V trimming: 10 bases; J trimming: 5 bases; junction bases outside the gene matches: 8. This CDR3 is 15 amino acids long.

The J gene is TRBJ1-6, the V gene TRBV6-4, with no clear D. This CDR3 spans 14 amino acids. Per the germline V gene, CDR1 is MRHNA and CDR2 is SNTAGT. V was cut by 6 bases and J by 7 bases, with 13 bases left in between. CDR3 nucleotides: TGTGCCAGCAGACCGAACTCCCCGAATTCACCCCTCCACTTT. It is translated as CASRPNSPNSPLHF.

This chain links TRBV19 with TRBJ2-2; TRBD2 aligns across 9 bases. This CDR3 has 15 residues. Unmatched junction bases numbered 4, after V lost 4 bases and J lost 4 bases. Per germline, CDR1 LNHDA and CDR2 SQIVND (reference sequence). CDR3 loop: CASSSGGALTGELFF. The CDR3 bases are TGTGCCAGTAGTAGCGGGGGGGCCCTCACCGGGGAGCTGTTTTTT. Complete variable domain (other parts from reference TRBV19 and TRBJ2-2): DGGITQSPKYLFRKEGQNVTLSCEQNLNHDAMYWYRQDPGQGLRLIYYSQIVNDFQKGDIAEGYSVSREKKESFPLTVTSAQKNPTAFYLCASSSGGALTGELFFGEGSRLTVL.

CDR3 protein: CASSLQGAGNQPQHF. The DNA of the CDR3 is TGTGCCAGCAGCTTACAGGGGGCGGGCAATCAGCCCCAGCATTTT. The V gene is TRBV11-2, the J gene TRBJ1-5; the match to TRBD1 covers 8 bases. Unmatched junction bases numbered 2, after V lost 2 bases and J lost 2 bases. CDR3 length: 15 residues. From germline, CDR1 is SGHAT and CDR2 FQNNGV. Supplemented by reference TRBV11-2 and TRBJ1-5, the full variable domain reads EAGVAQSPRYKIIEKRQSVAFWCNPISGHATLYWYQQILGQGPKLLIQFQNNGVVDDSQLPKDRFSAERLKGVDSTLKIQPAKLEDSAVYLCASSLQGAGNQPQHFGDGTRLSIL.

The chain couples TRBV7-2 to TRBJ2-5; no clear D. This CDR3 region has 12 residues. Germline lookup yields CDR1 SGHTA and CDR2 FQGNSA. V lost 0 bases and J lost 5, with 4 bases in between. For the CDR3, the DNA is TGTGCCAGCAGCTTAGCCAGGGAGACCCAGTACTTC. Amino acid sequence: CASSLARETQYF.

The chain combines TRBV29-1 with TRBJ2-4; 10 bases map to TRBD2. The CDR3 runs 11 residues. The junction had 8 bases not matched to a gene; V was cut back by 5 bases and J by 16 bases. Germline values: CDR1 SQVTM, CDR2 ANQGSEA. The chain's CDR3 is CSVRSGGAGYF. CDR3 coding DNA: TGCAGCGTTAGGAGCGGGGGGGCAGGTTACTTC.

The chain has TRBV29-1 and TRBJ1-2; D gene ambiguous. Germline lookup yields CDR1 SQVTM and CDR2 ANQGSEA. The CDR3 extends over 13 amino acids. Deletions cut 5 bases from V and 2 bases from J, with 12 bases between. Here the CDR3 DNA reads TGCAGCGTTCTAAATCGAGAAAACTATGGCTACACCTTC. It encodes CSVLNRENYGYTF.

The chain joins TRBV5-1 to TRBJ1-6, with D possibly being TRBD1 (6 bases). The CDR3 is made up of 15 amino acids. Between the trimmed V and J ends, which lost 1 base and 7 bases, there was a span of 12 bases. Germline CDR1 SGHRS, CDR2 YFSETQ. The CDR3 nucleotides are TGCGCCAGCAGCTTGCGACAGGATGGGAATTCACCCCTCCACTTT. Protein product: CASSLRQDGNSPLHF.

The V gene is TRBV12-3 or TRBV12-4, the J gene TRBJ1-1; 7 nucleotides match TRBD1. The CDR3 loop spans 12 amino acids. V shed 4 bases, J shed 5 bases, and the junction held 1 base outside the gene matches. Here the CDR3 reads CASSSQGTEAFF. As DNA, the CDR3 is TGTGCCAGCAGTTCACAGGGGACTGAAGCTTTCTTT.

J is TRBJ1-2 and V is TRBV9; no firm D call. V was trimmed by 0 bases and J by 5 bases, leaving 5 bases between them. Germline-derived CDR1 and CDR2 are SGDLS and YYNGEE. This CDR3 has 12 residues. CDR3 loop: CASSVGLYGYTF. The CDR3, as DNA: TGTGCCAGCAGCGTAGGACTATATGGCTACACCTTC.

This chain connects TRBV4-1 to TRBJ1-1; D ambiguous. The CDR3 is made up of 14 amino acids. The germline V and J ends were trimmed by 1 base and 4 bases, with 10 bases remaining between them. Germline V gene lookup returns CDR1 MGHRA and CDR2 YSYEKL. CDR3 nucleotides: TGCGCCAGCAGCCAAGCACTCCGCGGCACTGAAGCTTTCTTT. Translation: CASSQALRGTEAFF.